This T cell receptor beta chain was observed in a study of cytomegalovirus exposure and HLA in healthy donors. The CDR3 consists of 18 residues. Germline assignment: CDR1 SGHTA and CDR2 FQGNSA. The junction had 9 bases not matched to a gene; V was cut back by 1 base and J by 6 bases. The PCR had 60 Vbeta and 13 Jbeta primers. Data came from immunoSEQ multiplex PCR; TCRdb stores just in-frame clones and leaves some out. The profile shows over 60,000 clones, around 70% of them singletons. The chain combines TRBV7-2 with TRBJ2-1, with 13 bases matching TRBD2. Sequencing input: PBMCs. The clonotype comes from a male donor in good health and CMV-seropositive. The CDR3 protein is CASSLGLAGGQTINEQFF. CDR3 bases: TGTGCCAGCAGCTTAGGACTAGCGGGAGGACAGACCATCAATGAGCAGTTCTTC.